The 6 T cell receptor beta chains in this list originate from one sample, sequenced in a study of Tregs in tolerant kidney transplant recipients (dated by TCRdb to between 2019 and 2020). Preparation of the library involved the immunoSEQ multiplex PCR assay. The immuneACCESS repertoire file appears here via TCRdb, limited to in-frame rearrangements. These files lack a portion of the clones; in checked studies, under half of the deficit traces to unresolved V genes, and the cause of the others is not known. For this sample there are around 230,000 clones; roughly 80% appear just once. Of the sample, around 0.6% is held by the ten largest clones. Sequences were obtained from CD4+ T cells from blood. The receptors here all came from a human donor in good health.

The chain couples TRBV19 to TRBJ2-6, with TRBD1 matching over 7 bases. J was trimmed by 2 bases and V by 3 bases; bases with no gene match: 10. This CDR3 has 18 residues. Germline CDR1 is LNHDA and CDR2 is SQIVND (reference sequence). Here the CDR3 reads CASSISALQGAGANVLTF. Written as DNA, the CDR3 is TGTGCCAGTAGTATCTCGGCCCTTCAGGGGGCTGGGGCCAACGTCCTGACTTTC.

The rearrangement joins TRBV19 to TRBJ2-3; 8 nucleotides line up with TRBD2. J was trimmed by 3 bases and V by 9 bases; bases with no gene match: 11. There are 15 residues in the CDR3. From germline, CDR1 is LNHDA and CDR2 SQIVND (reference sequence). DNA for the CDR3: TGTGCCAGCGGATGGAGCGGGAGTGGGACAGATACGCAGTATTTT. Residues: CASGWSGSGTDTQYF.

The chain has TRBV21-1 and TRBJ1-5; TRBD1 is taken as the D call from the table, unchecked against the DNA. TRBV21-1 is given as a pseudogene. The CDR3 length is 12 residues. The CDR3 bases are TGTGCCAGCAGGACAGGGCCACAGCCCCAGCATTTT. Translation: CASRTGPQPQHF.

This clone was detected only a few times. The CDR3: CASSGTAHNQPQHF. The DNA for the CDR3 is TGTGCCAGCAGCGGGACAGCCCACAATCAGCCCCAGCATTTT. The chain recombines TRBV7-9 with TRBJ1-5; TRBD1 matches 7 bases. The CDR3 sequence is 14 residues long. V shed 5 bases, J shed 3 bases, and the junction held 4 bases outside the gene matches. The germline V gene encodes CDR1 SEHNR and CDR2 FQNEAQ (reference sequence).

Note on this clone: This CDR3 is also generated by other DNA sequences in the sample. The chain has TRBV5-1 and TRBJ1-5; D call uncertain. Germline V CDR1 and CDR2: SGHRS, YFSETQ. Deletions cut 0 bases from V and 1 base from J, with 2 bases between. This CDR3 comprises 13 residues. The CDR3, as DNA: TGCGCCAGCAGCTTGGACAGCAATCAGCCCCAGCATTTT. Translation gives CASSLDSNQPQHF.

The rearrangement uses TRBV7-2 and TRBJ1-1; possible D gene TRBD1, 6 bases. The germline V gene has CDR1 SGHTA and CDR2 FQGNSA. V was cut by 4 bases and J by 3 bases, with 12 bases left in between. The CDR3 covers 14 residues. CDR3 sequence (DNA): TGTGCCAGCAGCTCCATACAGGGATACACTGAAGCTTTCTTT. It is translated as CASSSIQGYTEAFF.